This TCR beta chain comes out of a study of identical twins. Study-level findings and limits: In cord blood, abundant beta clonotypes had fewer insertions; memory showed no trend.

All donors were healthy, and all were Caucasian. Germline V gene lookup returns CDR1 DFQATT and CDR2 SNEGSKA (reference sequence). Trimming removed 3 bases at V and 5 bases at J, with 19 bases between. This CDR3 contains 16 residues. Worth noting for this clonotype: Its antigen remains unidentified.

Template switching supplied a universal primer site; unique molecular identifiers were carried on the cDNA. MiXCR, run by TCRdb on the 5' RACE reads, gives a single entry per CDR3 protein. Found here are 400,000 to 650,000 distinct CDR3 sequences, about 20% of them singletons; the top ten hold 0.8% to 1%. This sample also belongs to another study, concerning T cells expressing NK-cell markers. That work contributes: HCMV seropositivity characterized most of the eight sequenced donors, and seronegativity one.

The rearrangement links TRBV20-1 to TRBJ1-4, with D possibly matching TRBD1 (6 bases). The TCR originated in a woman between 18 and 29 years old in good health. The sample comprised CD4+ T cells sorted from blood. Here the CDR3 reads CSARVLGGSLNEKLFF. DNA of the CDR3: TGCAGTGCTAGGGTCCTGGGGGGCTCTCTAAATGAAAAACTGTTTTTT.